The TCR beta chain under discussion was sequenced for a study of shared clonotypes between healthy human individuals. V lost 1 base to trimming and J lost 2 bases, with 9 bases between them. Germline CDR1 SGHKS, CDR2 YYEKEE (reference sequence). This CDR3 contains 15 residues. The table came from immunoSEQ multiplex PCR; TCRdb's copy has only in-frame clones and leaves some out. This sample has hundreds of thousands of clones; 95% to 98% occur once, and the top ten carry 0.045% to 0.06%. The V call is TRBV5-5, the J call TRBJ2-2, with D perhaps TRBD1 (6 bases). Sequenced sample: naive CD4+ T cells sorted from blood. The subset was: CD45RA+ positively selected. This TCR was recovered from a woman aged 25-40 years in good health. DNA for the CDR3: TGTGCCAGCAGCTTGTGGGACATTAACACCGGGGAGCTGTTTTTT. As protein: CASSLWDINTGELFF.